One and the same sample provided the 30 T cell receptor beta chains below, sequenced in a study of cytomegalovirus exposure and HLA in healthy donors. It was with 60 Vbeta and 13 Jbeta primers that the PCR ran. The protocol was immunoSEQ multiplex PCR, while the TCRdb copy is restricted to in-frame clones and leaves out a portion. The table lists roughly 150,000 clones, more than 75% of them singletons. Sequenced: PBMCs. Receptors originate from a man in his thirties or forties in good health and CMV-seropositive.

This chain links TRBV5-4 with TRBJ2-1; D is ambiguous. The germline CDR1 and CDR2 sequences are SGHNT and YYREEE (reference sequence). The CDR3 runs 16 residues. V was shortened by 7 bases and J by 0 bases, with 17 bases between the two germline ends. The CDR3 sequence is CASGSSLPLSYNEQFF. The CDR3 nucleotides are TGTGCCAGCGGCTCCTCCCTTCCTCTCTCCTACAATGAGCAGTTCTTC.

The chain has TRBV19 and TRBJ2-3; possibly TRBD2 for D (5 bases). The CDR3 is made up of 14 amino acids. Germline V CDR1 and CDR2: LNHDA, SQIVND (reference sequence). V lost 7 bases to trimming and J lost 4 bases, with 15 bases between them. Written as DNA, the CDR3 is TGTGCCAGTACCACTCTAGCAAATTCAGATACGCAGTATTTT. It translates to CASTTLANSDTQYF.

V and J are TRBV5-6 and TRBJ1-5; TRBD1 aligns across 10 bases. Unmatched junction bases numbered 10, after V lost 4 bases and J lost 6 bases. Germline V gives CDR1 SGHDT, CDR2 YYEEEE. CDR3 size: 16 residues. The CDR3 is CASSQDGTGVPQPQHF. The CDR3 nucleotides read TGTGCCAGCAGCCAAGACGGGACAGGGGTTCCTCAGCCCCAGCATTTT.

This clone appeared a single time. This chain links TRBV13 with TRBJ2-5, with 12 nucleotides matching TRBD2. CDR3 size: 17 residues. The V segment lost 4 bases and the J segment 3 bases; nucleotides outside the gene matches: 9. The germline V gene has CDR1 PRHDT and CDR2 FYEKMQ (reference sequence). This CDR3 reads CASSWGRGLAGKETQYF. CDR3 nucleotide sequence: TGTGCCAGCAGCTGGGGACGTGGACTAGCGGGGAAAGAGACCCAGTACTTC.

The chain employs TRBV7-9 and TRBJ2-3; 11 bases are a match to TRBD2. J was trimmed by 5 bases and V by 5 bases; bases with no gene match: 3. Germline V gives CDR1 SEHNR, CDR2 FQNEAQ (reference sequence). The CDR3 totals 14 residues. Here the CDR3 DNA reads TGTGCCAGCAGCCAGGGGACTAGCGGAGATACGCAGTATTTT. It is translated as CASSQGTSGDTQYF.

The chain recombines TRBV5-4 with TRBJ2-5, with a possible D match to TRBD2 (7 bases). This CDR3 contains 16 residues. CDR1 and CDR2 from the germline V gene are SGHNT and YYREEE (reference sequence). Between the trimmed V and J ends, which lost 2 bases and 4 bases, there was a span of 18 bases. The CDR3 sequence: CASSLGGGGGGETQYF. CDR3 nucleotide sequence: TGTGCCAGCAGCTTAGGGGGAGGGGGGGGTGGAGAGACCCAGTACTTC.

As regards this clone: Other DNA sequences from this sample encode an identical CDR3 as well. V gene TRBV15 combines with J gene TRBJ1-1; D might be TRBD1 (5 bases). Germline CDR1 reads LNHNV; CDR2 reads YYDKDF (reference sequence). This CDR3 contains 12 residues. Trimming took off 8 bases at V and 0 bases at J, with 7 bases between the two ends. DNA for the CDR3: TGTGCCACCGGGGGGGTGAACACTGAAGCTTTCTTT. Its translation is CATGGVNTEAFF. The variable domain in full, with the rest retrieved from reference TRBV15 and TRBJ1-1, is DAMVIQNPRYQVTQFGKPVTLSCSQTLNHNVMYWYQQKSSQAPKLLFHYYDKDFNNEADTPDNFQSRRPNTSFCFLDIRSPGLGDTAMYLCATGGVNTEAFFGQGTRLTVV.

The CDR3 coding sequence is TGTGCCAGCAGGCCTGCGAAAGGCCTAGCTAACTATGGCTACACCTTC. This translates into CASRPAKGLANYGYTF. The chain combines TRBV27 with TRBJ1-2, with unresolved D. Germline V lookup: CDR1 MNHEY, CDR2 SMNVEV (reference sequence). V was clipped by 6 bases and J by 0 bases, with 17 bases between them. CDR3 length equals 16 residues.

This chain joins TRBV6-5 and TRBJ1-2, with 11 bases that match TRBD1. V lost 5 bases, J lost 8 bases, and 10 bases stayed unmatched. CDR3 length equals 15 residues. Germline-derived CDR1 and CDR2 are MNHEY and SVGAGI. Here the CDR3 reads CASSNPGQGVGGYTF. CDR3 DNA sequence: TGTGCCAGCAGTAACCCGGGACAGGGGGTAGGAGGCTACACCTTC.

The rearrangement links TRBV5-1 to TRBJ2-7, with 7 nucleotides matching TRBD2. Germline V gene sequence: CDR1 SGHRS, CDR2 YFSETQ. This CDR3 has 14 residues. With V trimmed by 0 bases and J by 0 bases, 0 bases remained unmatched. CDR3 sequence (DNA): TGCGCCAGCAGCTTGGGGGGGGGCTCCTACGAGCAGTACTTC. Protein: CASSLGGGSYEQYF.

The rearrangement uses TRBV5-1 and TRBJ2-3; D perhaps matches TRBD2 (5 bases). This CDR3 has 16 amino acids. The V and J ends lost 0 bases and 0 bases respectively, with 11 bases between them. Germline V gene data show CDR1 as SGHRS and CDR2 as YFSETQ. The DNA of the CDR3 is TGCGCCAGCAGCTTGGCCCCAGCGGTTAGCACAGATACGCAGTATTTT. It yields the protein CASSLAPAVSTDTQYF.

The sample holds one count of this clone. CDR3 loop: CASSFRPGNEQFF. The CDR3 coding sequence is TGCGCCAGCAGCTTTCGACCAGGCAATGAGCAGTTCTTC. The rearrangement uses TRBV4-3 and TRBJ2-1; D not certain. The CDR3 is 13 residues long. Germline V CDR1 and CDR2: LGHNA, YSLEER. V lost 5 bases, J lost 6 bases, and 11 bases lay in between.

V gene TRBV27 combines with J gene TRBJ2-1; 9 positions agree with TRBD2. Looked up from germline, CDR1 is MNHEY and CDR2 is SMNVEV (reference sequence). Trimming took 8 bases from V and 5 from J; bases not matched to a gene: 7. CDR3 length: 14 amino acids. The CDR3 loop reads CASGSGSTHNEQFF. CDR3 in DNA: TGTGCCAGCGGTAGCGGGAGTACCCACAATGAGCAGTTCTTC.

The table lists this clone with a count of one. This sequence joins TRBV11-2 and TRBJ1-5; a possible D gene is TRBD1 (5 bases). The CDR3 is 15 amino acids. The V end was cut by 6 bases, the J end by 2 bases, with 14 bases between. Germline loops: CDR1 SGHAT, CDR2 FQNNGV. Written as DNA, the CDR3 is TGTGCCAGCAGTCTAGGGGCGATTCGCAATCAGCCCCAGCATTTT. Translating gives CASSLGAIRNQPQHF.

As concerns this clone: At one boundary the junction diverges from the germline segment, which might be a read error. V gene TRBV7-9 combines with J gene TRBJ2-5; tentatively, D is TRBD2 (5 bases). The CDR3 covers 14 residues. Per the germline V gene, CDR1 is SEHNR and CDR2 is FQNEAQ (reference sequence). CDR3 in amino acids: CSSSLARGRETQYF. The CDR3 DNA sequence: TGTTCCAGCAGCTTAGCCCGGGGTAGAGAGACCCAGTACTTC.

The chain links TRBV11-3 to TRBJ2-1; D not certain. V was clipped by 7 bases and J by 6 bases, with 10 bases between them. This CDR3 is built from 12 residues. Germline V gives CDR1 SGHNT, CDR2 YENEEA. The CDR3 here is CASTLNINEQFF. CDR3 nucleotide sequence: TGTGCCAGCACCCTAAATATCAATGAGCAGTTCTTC. The variable domain in full, with the rest retrieved from reference TRBV11-3 and TRBJ2-1, is EAGVVQSPRYKIIEKKQPVAFWCNPISGHNTLYWYLQNLGQGPELLIRYENEEAVDDSQLPKDRFSAERLKGVDSTLKIQPAELGDSAVYLCASTLNINEQFFGPGTRLTVL.

J is TRBJ1-4 and V is TRBV2, with D possibly TRBD1 on 6 matching bases. Trimming stripped 8 bases from V and 3 bases from J, with 7 bases between. Germline lookup yields CDR1 SNHLY and CDR2 FYNNEI. The CDR3 has 12 amino acids. For the CDR3, the DNA is TGTGCCAGCGGACAGCCTAATGAAAAACTGTTTTTT. It codes for CASGQPNEKLFF.

This chain links TRBV4-1 with TRBJ1-3; D uncertain. The germline V gene encodes CDR1 MGHRA and CDR2 YSYEKL. The CDR3 loop spans 17 amino acids. Trimming took off 4 bases at V and 0 bases at J, with 16 bases between the two ends. As DNA, the CDR3 is TGCGCCAGCAGCCCCCTCTTTACCGGTAACTCTGGAAACACCATATATTTT. Translation gives CASSPLFTGNSGNTIYF.

In its sample, this clone was seen once. The chain combines TRBV27 with TRBJ2-1; D is possibly TRBD2 (5 bases). This CDR3 contains 14 residues. The germline V gene encodes CDR1 MNHEY and CDR2 SMNVEV (reference sequence). Deletions cut 10 bases from V and 9 bases from J, with 22 bases between. In DNA form, the CDR3 reads TGTGCCACCTCCCCGAATCCCTTCGAGGGTGAGCAGTTCTTC. It specifies CATSPNPFEGEQFF.

The chain employs TRBV11-2 and TRBJ2-7; the D gene is possibly TRBD2 (5 bases). Trimming took 5 bases from V and 3 from J, leaving 11 bases between them. Germline lookup yields CDR1 SGHAT and CDR2 FQNNGV. This CDR3 comprises 13 residues. As DNA, the CDR3 is TGTGCCAGCAGCGTCGAGAGGGACTACGAGCAGTACGTC. Its translation: CASSVERDYEQYV.

The V and J genes are TRBV19 and TRBJ2-5; tentative D call: TRBD1 (6 bases). Germline-derived CDR1 and CDR2 are LNHDA and SQIVND (reference sequence). This CDR3 has 12 residues. Trimming removed 7 bases from V and 5 bases from J, with 11 bases in between. As DNA, the CDR3 is TGTGCCAGTACCGACAGGTGGGAGACCCAGTACTTC. This sequence encodes CASTDRWETQYF.

The chain has TRBV29-1 and TRBJ1-1, with D perhaps TRBD1 (5 bases). The length of the CDR3 is 13 residues. The germline V gene encodes CDR1 SQVTM and CDR2 ANQGSEA. The germline V and J ends were trimmed by 7 bases and 5 bases, with 17 bases remaining between them. DNA of the CDR3: TGCAGCGCTGGAGGCAGGGCGGGAACTGAAGCTTTCTTT. It specifies CSAGGRAGTEAFF.

This chain connects TRBV11-3 to TRBJ2-2; 8 nucleotides line up with TRBD1. This CDR3 region has 17 residues. Trimming at V came to 2 bases and at J to 6 bases, leaving 11 bases not matched to a gene. CDR1 is SGHNT, CDR2 YENEEA, per germline. CDR3 in DNA: TGTGCCAGCAGCTTACGATCAGGGGGCGGCGTGGCCGGGGAGCTGTTTTTT. This encodes CASSLRSGGGVAGELFF.

The chain links TRBV4-3 to TRBJ1-2, with D perhaps TRBD1 (6 bases). Germline CDR1 and CDR2: LGHNA and YSLEER. Trimming stripped 0 bases from V and 3 bases from J, with 11 bases between. The CDR3 is 15 amino acids. The CDR3 sequence: CASSQDRAGDYGYTF. CDR3 DNA sequence: TGCGCCAGCAGCCAAGATCGCGCAGGGGACTATGGCTACACCTTC.

This sequence joins TRBV18 and TRBJ2-1; 11 bases map to TRBD2. The germline V gene has CDR1 KGHSH and CDR2 LQKENI. CDR3 length: 15 amino acids. V lost 3 bases to trimming and J lost 4 bases; unmatched junction nucleotides: 2. The CDR3 DNA reads TGTGCCAGCTCACCGGGACTAGCGGAATACAATGAGCAGTTCTTC. It translates to CASSPGLAEYNEQFF.

The genes are TRBV7-9 and TRBJ2-1; 9 bases line up with TRBD2. Germline-derived CDR1 and CDR2 are SEHNR and FQNEAQ (reference sequence). Trimming took 5 bases from V and 2 from J; bases not matched to a gene: 7. The CDR3 consists of 16 residues. CDR3 region: CASSHLSSGAYNEQFF. CDR3 DNA sequence: TGTGCCAGCAGCCATTTGTCTAGCGGGGCCTACAATGAGCAGTTCTTC.

The CDR3 DNA follows: TGTGCCAGCAGTTCCCCGACTAGGCGGGAGACCCAGTACTTC. This translates into CASSSPTRRETQYF. The chain joins TRBV6-6 to TRBJ2-5; tentative D call: TRBD2 (6 bases). V lost 4 bases to trimming and J lost 5 bases, with 14 bases between them. In germline, CDR1 is MNHNY, CDR2 SVGAGI (reference sequence). This CDR3 is built from 14 residues.

The CDR3 DNA reads TGTGCCTGGGGTCACGGGGAGACCCAGTACTTC. Amino acids: CAWGHGETQYF. This sequence joins TRBV30 and TRBJ2-5; D not resolved. Trimming took off 5 bases at V and 5 bases at J, with 9 bases between the two ends. The germline CDR1 and CDR2 sequences are GTSNPN and SVGIG (reference sequence). This CDR3 is 11 amino acids long.

Only a few counts were recorded for this clone. The gene calls are TRBV5-6 and TRBJ2-3; a possible D gene is TRBD2 (5 bases). V lost 6 bases to trimming and J lost 4 bases, with 21 bases between them. This CDR3 comprises 16 residues. Germline-derived CDR1 and CDR2 are SGHDT and YYEEEE. Written as DNA, the CDR3 is TGTGCCAGCAATAAGGACGGACTTAAGGGCGCAGATACGCAGTATTTT. It yields the protein CASNKDGLKGADTQYF. Full variable domain (outside the CDR3, taken from reference TRBV5-6 and TRBJ2-3): DAGVTQSPTHLIKTRGQQVTLRCSPKSGHDTVSWYQQALGQGPQFIFQYYEEEERQRGNFPDRFSGHQFPNYSSELNVNALLLGDSALYLCASNKDGLKGADTQYFGPGTRLTVL.

The CDR3 DNA reads TGTGCCATCAGTCCTCGGTCCCGGGGACAGGGAATCGGGGAGCTGTTTTTT. It yields the protein CAISPRSRGQGIGELFF. V and J are TRBV10-3 and TRBJ2-2, with TRBD1 matching over 9 bases. Per the germline V gene, CDR1 is ENHRY and CDR2 is SYGVKD. The CDR3 totals 17 residues. The V and J ends lost 5 bases and 7 bases, in that order; junction bases with no gene match: 14.